What follows are 29 T cell receptor beta chains derived from one specimen sequenced in a study of human thymus T cells. In corrective heart surgery, resections were taken, and these provided the thymus tissue. Using immunoSEQ multiplex PCR, the repertoire was profiled, and TCRdb retains in-frame clones only, with some absent. The sample yields some 130,000 clones, about 95% seen once. Sequenced: thymus tissue. The receptors were gathered from a boy under two years old with a congenital heart defect but otherwise immunologically healthy.

The chain has TRBV6-6 and TRBJ1-4, with TRBD1 identical over 9 bases. Per germline, CDR1 MNHNY and CDR2 SVGAGI (reference sequence). The trim removed 6 bases at V and 3 bases at J, leaving 2 bases unmatched. This CDR3 contains 14 residues. This chain's CDR3 is CASRRDRANEKLFF. The CDR3 DNA reads as TGTGCCAGCAGGAGGGACAGGGCTAATGAAAAACTGTTTTTT.

This clone appeared a few times. The V gene is TRBV5-1, the J gene TRBJ2-7; D ambiguous. The CDR3 consists of 14 residues. Trimming pared 4 bases from V and 3 bases from J, leaving 14 bases between. In germline, CDR1 is SGHRS, CDR2 YFSETQ. The CDR3 spells CASSPSLNYYEQYF. The CDR3 DNA reads as TGCGCCAGCAGCCCGTCCTTAAATTACTACGAGCAGTACTTC.

The sample holds one count of this clone. This rearrangement joins TRBV27 to TRBJ1-6; D uncertain. The V end lost 0 bases, the J end lost 0 bases, and 6 bases lay between the germline ends. This CDR3 spans 16 amino acids. Per germline, CDR1 MNHEY and CDR2 SMNVEV (reference sequence). The CDR3 loop is CASSLSAASYNSPLHF. The CDR3 bases are TGTGCCAGCAGTTTATCGGCGGCCTCCTATAATTCACCCCTCCACTTT.

V and J are TRBV9 and TRBJ2-7; D is possibly TRBD1 (6 bases). The germline V gene encodes CDR1 SGDLS and CDR2 YYNGEE. The CDR3 spans 13 residues. Between the trimmed V and J ends, which lost 5 bases and 4 bases, there was a span of 13 bases. The CDR3 sequence: CASSAEDSYEQYF. The CDR3 nucleotides are TGTGCCAGCAGTGCCGAGGACAGTTACGAGCAGTACTTC.

The chain couples TRBV4-2 to TRBJ2-1, with D maybe TRBD2 (6 bases). CDR3 size: 16 residues. CDR1 and CDR2 (germline): LGHNA, YNFKEQ. V dropped 3 bases and J dropped 0 bases, with 12 bases sitting between them. The CDR3: CASSHVLAFSYNEQFF. The CDR3 region has the DNA TGTGCCAGCAGCCACGTACTAGCCTTCTCCTACAATGAGCAGTTCTTC.

The V gene is TRBV4-1, the J gene TRBJ2-6, with 8 bases fitting TRBD1. Germline lookup yields CDR1 MGHRA and CDR2 YSYEKL. The CDR3 is 17 amino acids. The V gene end was trimmed by 4 bases and the J gene end by 0 bases; junction bases not matched to a gene: 5. The CDR3 sequence is CASSRTGLGSGANVLTF. DNA of the CDR3: TGCGCCAGCAGCCGGACAGGGTTGGGCTCTGGGGCCAACGTCCTGACTTTC.

The rearrangement joins TRBV29-1 to TRBJ1-1; 8 nucleotides agree with TRBD1. With V trimmed by 5 bases and J by 1 base, 9 bases remained unmatched. Germline CDR1 is SQVTM and CDR2 is ANQGSEA. The CDR3 sequence is 15 residues long. CDR3 DNA: TGCAGCGTTAAAAGCCGGGACAGGAAGAACACTGAAGCTTTCTTT. Its translation is CSVKSRDRKNTEAFF. Full variable domain (rest looked up from reference TRBV29-1 and TRBJ1-1): SAVISQKPSRDICQRGTSLTIQCQVDSQVTMMFWYRQQPGQSLTLIATANQGSEATYESGFVIDKFPISRPNLTFSTLTVSNMSPEDSSIYLCSVKSRDRKNTEAFFGQGTRLTVV.

The V call is TRBV9, the J call TRBJ2-3; TRBD2 is a possible D gene (7 bases). The CDR3 length is 15 residues. Trimming removed 4 bases from V and 2 bases from J, with 14 bases in between. The germline V gene encodes CDR1 SGDLS and CDR2 YYNGEE. The CDR3 protein is CASSPTGGPTDTQYF. The CDR3 DNA reads TGTGCCAGCAGCCCGACGGGGGGCCCCACAGATACGCAGTATTTT. Full variable domain (outside the CDR3, taken from reference TRBV9 and TRBJ2-3): DSGVTQTPKHLITATGQRVTLRCSPRSGDLSVYWYQQSLDQGLQFLIQYYNGEERAKGNILERFSAQQFPDLHSELNLSSLELGDSALYFCASSPTGGPTDTQYFGPGTRLTVL.

The chain couples TRBV5-7 to TRBJ2-5; TRBD1 is a possible D gene (6 bases). TRBV5-7 qualifies as an ORF whose function is uncertain. There are 14 residues in the CDR3. The V end was cut by 4 bases, the J end by 4 bases, with 14 bases between. The CDR3 sequence is CASSRYRAGETQYF. The CDR3 DNA reads TGTGCCAGCAGCCGCTACAGGGCGGGAGAGACCCAGTACTTC.

The chain links TRBV28 to TRBJ2-7; 13 nucleotides agree with TRBD2. CDR1 is MDHEN and CDR2 is SYDVKM in the germline V gene. Losses at the gene ends were 6 bases for V and 1 base for J; bases not matched to a gene: 9. The CDR3 is 17 amino acids. CDR3 amino acids: CASSSGLAGIASYEQYF. DNA for the CDR3: TGTGCCAGCAGCTCGGGACTAGCGGGGATAGCTTCCTACGAGCAGTACTTC.

Only one count was recorded for this clone. V and J are TRBV11-3 and TRBJ2-3; TRBD2 aligns across 8 bases. The trim removed 4 bases at V and 10 bases at J, leaving 7 bases unmatched. Germline-derived CDR1 and CDR2 are SGHNT and YENEEA. The CDR3 extends over 13 amino acids. As DNA, the CDR3 is TGTGCCAGCAGCTGGGGACTAGACCAATCGCAGTATTTT. It translates to CASSWGLDQSQYF.

V usage is TRBV9 and J usage is TRBJ2-1, with 8 nucleotides matching TRBD2. J gave up 8 bases and V 0 bases, and 10 bases lay outside the gene matches. This CDR3 spans 16 amino acids. Germline V gives CDR1 SGDLS, CDR2 YYNGEE. CDR3 protein: CASSVEPAGVRDEQFF. CDR3 DNA: TGTGCCAGCAGCGTAGAGCCAGCGGGGGTCAGAGATGAGCAGTTCTTC. The whole variable domain, remainder taken from reference TRBV9 and TRBJ2-1, is DSGVTQTPKHLITATGQRVTLRCSPRSGDLSVYWYQQSLDQGLQFLIQYYNGEERAKGNILERFSAQQFPDLHSELNLSSLELGDSALYFCASSVEPAGVRDEQFFGPGTRLTVL.

The CDR3 spells CASSSFAGSLNTEAFF. The CDR3, as DNA: TGTGCCAGCAGCTCCTTCGCCGGGAGCCTAAACACTGAAGCTTTCTTT. The J gene is TRBJ1-1, the V gene TRBV7-9, with no clear D. V lost 4 bases and J 2 bases, leaving 17 bases between the germline ends. The V gene's germline CDR1 is SEHNR and CDR2 FQNEAQ (reference sequence). This CDR3 has 16 residues.

The chain recombines TRBV4-3 with TRBJ2-7; TRBD1 or TRBD2 may be the D gene (5 bases each). Trimming stripped 1 base from V and 3 bases from J, with 16 bases between. Germline lookup yields CDR1 LGHNA and CDR2 YSLEER. The CDR3 contains 16 residues. Here the CDR3 DNA reads TGCGCCAGCAGCCAAGGTCCTACCGGGACCTACTACGAGCAGTACTTC. Translating it yields CASSQGPTGTYYEQYF.

The J gene is TRBJ1-2, the V gene TRBV19; the D gene is possibly TRBD1 (6 bases). Germline V gene data show CDR1 as LNHDA and CDR2 as SQIVND (reference sequence). This CDR3 has 13 residues. V shed 8 bases and J shed 8 bases, with 18 bases lying between them. CDR3 loop: CASQGRGGSGYTF. The CDR3 nucleotides are TGTGCCAGTCAGGGCAGGGGAGGAAGCGGCTACACCTTC.

This chain joins TRBV9 and TRBJ1-6; D perhaps matches TRBD1 (6 bases). The CDR3 totals 14 residues. Trimming shortened V by 2 bases and J by 7 bases, and 10 bases separated the two germline ends. Germline-derived CDR1 and CDR2 are SGDLS and YYNGEE. CDR3 residues: CASSVGGLNSPLHF. CDR3 DNA sequence: TGTGCCAGCAGCGTGGGGGGGCTCAATTCACCCCTCCACTTT.

The rearrangement uses TRBV29-1 and TRBJ2-1, with 7 bases identical to TRBD1. With 4 bases clipped from V and 4 bases from J, the junction kept 4 bases outside the gene matches. The CDR3 totals 13 residues. Germline V CDR1 and CDR2: SQVTM, ANQGSEA. CDR3 protein: CSVGQGVYNEQFF. The CDR3 DNA reads TGCAGCGTTGGGCAGGGGGTATACAATGAGCAGTTCTTC.

This sequence joins TRBV9 and TRBJ2-1; 9 bases are shared with TRBD2. Per germline, CDR1 SGDLS and CDR2 YYNGEE. This CDR3 has 16 residues. V lost 2 bases, J lost 0 bases, and 3 bases stayed unmatched. CDR3 bases: TGTGCCAGCAGCGTTAGCGGGGGCCTCTCCTACAATGAGCAGTTCTTC. It specifies CASSVSGGLSYNEQFF.

This chain links TRBV28 with TRBJ2-5, with TRBD2 matching over 9 bases. J gave up 1 base and V 1 base, and 19 bases lay outside the gene matches. Germline V gives CDR1 MDHEN, CDR2 SYDVKM. This CDR3 region has 21 residues. The CDR3 bases are TGTGCCAGCAGTTTATTTGACCGGCACCCCGACGTAGCGGGGGCCCAAGAGACCCAGTACTTC. This sequence encodes CASSLFDRHPDVAGAQETQYF. Full variable domain (rest looked up from reference TRBV28 and TRBJ2-5): DVKVTQSSRYLVKRTGEKVFLECVQDMDHENMFWYRQDPGLGLRLIYFSYDVKMKEKGDIPEGYSVSREKKERFSLILESASTNQTSMYLCASSLFDRHPDVAGAQETQYFGPGTRLLVL.

The V gene is TRBV4-3, the J gene TRBJ2-3; D not certain. The CDR3 has 17 amino acids. Germline loops: CDR1 LGHNA, CDR2 YSLEER. V was pared by 0 bases and J by 3 bases, with 16 bases between. The CDR3 spells CASSQEVPPNITDTQYF. The CDR3 DNA follows: TGCGCCAGCAGCCAAGAGGTGCCTCCCAATATAACAGATACGCAGTATTTT.

The chain carries TRBV6-1 and TRBJ1-5; tentatively, D is TRBD1 (5 bases). The V and J ends lost 3 bases and 6 bases respectively, with 15 bases between them. This CDR3 has 15 amino acids. Germline V gene lookup returns CDR1 MNHNS and CDR2 SASEGT. The CDR3 sequence: CASSDEGMRGQPQHF. In DNA form, the CDR3 reads TGTGCCAGCAGTGACGAGGGTATGAGGGGTCAGCCCCAGCATTTT.

This clone came up a few times. This chain joins TRBV6-6 and TRBJ2-7; the match to TRBD1 covers 7 bases. The CDR3 contains 15 residues. Germline values: CDR1 MNHNY, CDR2 SVGAGI (reference sequence). V was clipped by 5 bases and J by 6 bases; unmatched bases: 13. The CDR3 region is CASSPDRLNPCEQYF. The CDR3 bases are TGTGCCAGCAGTCCGGACAGGCTAAACCCCTGCGAGCAGTACTTC.

The V and J genes are TRBV27 and TRBJ2-3, with D tentatively TRBD1 or TRBD2 (5 bases each). The CDR3 is 21 amino acids. Germline V gives CDR1 MNHEY, CDR2 SMNVEV (reference sequence). Trimming took 2 bases from V and 4 from J, leaving 31 bases between them. The CDR3 region has the DNA TGTGCCAGCAGTTTAAGGGTCCCCGGGGCCAAAGATAAAGATTGTCCAGATACGCAGTATTTT. Translation: CASSLRVPGAKDKDCPDTQYF.

This chain uses TRBV6-1 with TRBJ1-2; D may be TRBD1 (5 bases). V dropped 10 bases and J dropped 0 bases, with 12 bases sitting between them. This CDR3 spans 13 amino acids. The germline CDR1 and CDR2 sequences are MNHNS and SASEGT. As DNA, the CDR3 is TGTGCCACCCAGGGCGCTACTAACTATGGCTACACCTTC. It encodes CATQGATNYGYTF.

CDR3 region: CASSAGRDQPQHF. CDR3 DNA: TGTGCCAGCAGCGCGGGCAGGGATCAGCCCCAGCATTTT. V is TRBV6-6 and J is TRBJ1-5; a weak D match, TRBD1 (5 bases). This CDR3 comprises 13 residues. Germline lookup yields CDR1 MNHNY and CDR2 SVGAGI (reference sequence). V was cut by 6 bases and J by 5 bases, with 11 bases left in between.

The gene calls are TRBV2 and TRBJ2-1; D gene uncertain. The length of the CDR3 is 16 residues. The germline gives CDR1 SNHLY, CDR2 FYNNEI. Trimming shortened V by 2 bases and J by 6 bases, and 17 bases separated the two germline ends. The CDR3 region has the DNA TGTGCCAGCAGTGAAAGGCGGTCTGAACACACCAATGAGCAGTTCTTC. Translation gives CASSERRSEHTNEQFF.

V usage is TRBV5-6 and J usage is TRBJ2-5; tentative D call: TRBD2 (6 bases). Germline-derived CDR1 and CDR2 are SGHDT and YYEEEE. Trimming pared 0 bases from V and 3 bases from J, leaving 6 bases between. The CDR3 is made up of 13 amino acids. The CDR3 coding sequence is TGTGCCAGCAGCTTGGGGAGGGAAGAGACCCAGTACTTC. This gives the protein CASSLGREETQYF.

For the CDR3, the DNA is TGTGCCAGCGAAAAGCGGGGGCGACCCTACGAGCAGTACTTC. This sequence encodes CASEKRGRPYEQYF. The chain joins TRBV13 to TRBJ2-7, with TRBD2 matching over 8 bases. This CDR3 contains 14 residues. Germline V gives CDR1 PRHDT, CDR2 FYEKMQ (reference sequence). Trimming removed 8 bases from V and 2 bases from J; junction bases left unmatched: 8.

V is TRBV5-4 and J is TRBJ2-2; 9 bases map to TRBD2. This CDR3 spans 16 amino acids. With 5 bases clipped from V and 7 bases from J, the junction kept 12 bases outside the gene matches. Germline V gene lookup returns CDR1 SGHNT and CDR2 YYREEE (reference sequence). CDR3 region: CASSPISGGPYGELFF. The CDR3 bases are TGTGCCAGCAGTCCCATTAGCGGGGGCCCATACGGGGAGCTGTTTTTT.